The source of this T cell receptor beta chain is a study of cytomegalovirus exposure and HLA in healthy donors. Study-wide results and limits: Presence/absence analyses supposed approximately even sequencing depth among donors. Within an earlier analysis, most TCR beta V segments proved productive either about 90% or about 30% of the time. A later analysis found that most CMV-associated TCR beta chains appeared HLA-restricted.

Concerning this clone itself: The antigen is undetermined.

The CDR3 spans 13 residues. V lost 10 bases to trimming and J lost 1 base, with 11 bases between them. Germline lookup yields CDR1 MNHEY and CDR2 SMNVEV (reference sequence). The PCR made use of 60 Vbeta and 13 Jbeta primers. TCRdb keeps only in-frame clones here, not all; method: immunoSEQ multiplex PCR. The table lists around 130,000 clones, more than 60% of them singletons. The clonotype comes from a woman between 40 and 55 years old in good health and CMV-seropositive. The sequenced sample consisted of PBMCs. The chain is built from TRBV27 and TRBJ2-1; D is ambiguous. CDR3 in DNA: TGTGCCACCCTCTCGGAGTCCTACAATGAGCAGTTCTTC. It codes for CATLSESYNEQFF.